This T cell receptor (beta chain) was captured in a study of shared clonotypes between healthy human individuals (dated by TCRdb to about 2020). For context, the study as a whole: Three men and two women, aged 18 to 49 years, made up the cohort. Blood TCR repertoires of a handful of healthy adults were deeply sequenced to estimate repertoire size and the extent of clonotype sharing between individuals. For each donor, three plates each were used for CD4 naive and CD4 memory, two plates were used for CD8 naive, and one plate was used for CD8 memory. Libraries were prepared and TCR repertoires were sequenced by different laboratories using diverse techniques, in order to increase sequencing depth and limit assay-specific biases. Between about 0.9 and 9 billion PBMCs per donor were obtained by leukapheresis.

Here is what the overall study found, with its caveats: Estimated clonotype richness was generally larger for naive than for memory subsets. Pairwise subsampling indicated that sequencing depth was expected to affect the degree of clonotype sharing among donors. Sampling was limited to blood, and TCR repertoires in tissue likely differ from TCR repertoires in blood. Even with the large sequencing depth, rarefaction of the sorted-subset datasets indicated that sequencing was incomplete. Approximately 5% of naive CD4, roughly 3.6% of naive CD8, about 2.4% of memory CD4, and about 0.4% of memory CD8 clonotypes were shared across several donors. Compared with non-shared clonotypes, clonotypes shared by all four sorted-subset donors had higher generation probabilities. Because the study included a small number of donors, the genetic and exposure-history diversity represented was limited.

Turning to this clone: What this receptor recognizes is not known. Base qualities were left out, and no much larger clone turns up one base away.

Using the deep immunoSEQ assay, TCR CDR3 regions were amplified from genomic DNA by multiplex PCR. Genomic DNA extracted from each cell subset was distributed evenly over all wells of several immunoSEQ 96-well plates, and each plate served as one replicate. For sorted subsets, 200 to 250 ng of genomic DNA, equivalent to 25,000 to 30,000 T cell genomes, went into each replicate PCR. Purified libraries were quantified with a Qubit 3.0 fluorometer, sized on a Bioanalyzer 2100, and re-quantified with the KAPA Library Quantification kit. Every immunoSEQ 96-well plate was sequenced on a separate single-read 150-cycle Illumina NextSeq 550 flow cell. On the study's bioinformatics: Because the immunoSEQ output held only junctional sequences and lacked quality scores, the filtering could not match the filtering applied to full-length reads. To assign V/J genes and CDR3, sequences were annotated using PyIR, a Python wrapper for IgBLAST v1.9, with IMGT germline references. Any read was removed if the V/J assignment was weak (E-value above 1e-6), the CDR3 was missing, or the read contained stop codons, out-of-frame junctions, or ambiguous translated residues. A V3J clonotype was defined by an identical inferred V gene, J gene, and CDR3 amino acid sequence. Percentage overlap between repertoires was calculated by dividing the number of shared unique clonotypes by the size of the smaller repertoire. Three approaches were used to assess repertoire richness: RTK rarefaction, the Chao1 estimator, and Recon v2.1 estimates of unobserved clonotypes. Generation probabilities were computed with OLGA for all TCRbeta clonotypes obtained by the gDNA method from a few donors. TCRdb obtained this table from immuneACCESS and retained in-frame rearrangements with V and J assigned. These tables miss some clones; where compared with another copy, unresolved V genes account for less than half of the shortfall, and the remainder is unexplained. V and J calls and clone size are those listed in that table; D and trimming were worked out from the DNA. The sample profile shows under 85,000 clones; about 64% of them were found once. The ten largest clones take up around 52% of the sample.

V is shortened by 3 bases, J by 2 bases, and the region joining them spans 14 bases. CDR1 is given as MDHEN and CDR2 as SYDVKM, both from the germline V gene. The CDR3 covers 15 residues, taking in both the cysteine and the phenylalanine. Only the CDR3 portion is preserved as DNA: 45 bases, with reading frame beginning at the first base. Healthy HIV-negative adults with no recently reported acute infections or vaccinations were included as donors. Every donor was a Caucasian adult residing in Nashville, Tennessee, USA. The CD8 memory samples were a combination of magnetically selected CD45RO+ cells and CCR7-negative CD45RA+ effector memory (TemRA) cells. Blood was obtained by leukapheresis, after which PBMCs were separated by Ficoll-Histopaque density gradient centrifugation and cryopreserved in liquid nitrogen vapor phase. Purity and quantity of every magnetically sorted T cell population were checked by analytical flow cytometry. Each sorted fraction had its genomic DNA isolated and then quantified by UV absorbance on a Nanodrop 2000c.

This TCR came from a man aged 25 to 40 in good health. This sequence uses TRBV28 and TRBJ2-7; the D gene cannot be named for sure. Sequenced input: memory CD8+ T cells sorted from blood. What the cell subset or site label conveys for this sample: CD45RO+ cells pooled with CCR7-negative TemRA cells. The CDR3 loop reads CASSFPPDRPYEQYF. DNA sequence: TGTGCCAGCAGTTTTCCCCCGGACCGTCCCTACGAGCAGTACTTC.